The clone carrying this T cell receptor (beta chain) has at least ten counts. The data were taken from a study of neurological immune-mediated disorders. TCRdb itself ran the 5' RACE reads through MiXCR, one entry per CDR3 protein. The sample carries almost 30,000 distinct CDR3 sequences, 9.5% to 13% recorded once. The CDR3 runs 14 residues. J gave up 1 base and V 5 bases, and 3 bases lay outside the gene matches. Germline V CDR1 and CDR2: LNHNV, YYDKDF (reference sequence). The rearrangement joins TRBV15 to TRBJ2-5; 8 bases line up with TRBD2. Specimen: PBMCs. The TCR was taken from a woman in her fifties or sixties in good health. The CDR3 spells CATSRGLAQETQYF. CDR3 sequence (DNA): TGTGCCACCAGCCGTGGACTAGCCCAAGAGACCCAGTACTTC.